The following is a T cell receptor (beta chain) sequence with its context. As yet, its antigen is unknown. From cryopreserved PBMCs came about 2 micrograms of genomic DNA used for TCR beta libraries. Some clones are missing from TCRdb's copy, which holds only in-frame ones; the method was immunoSEQ multiplex PCR. The sample includes 100,000 to 150,000 clones, approximately 83% of them seen just once. This entry comes from a study of cytotoxic CD8 clonotypes in ibrutinib-treated CLL. The overall study: By median 68 months, 12 had progressed and about 15 stayed remitted; responses had been 2 complete and about 25 partial. Per sample, productive templates averaged 255,043 and productive rearrangements averaged approximately 100,000.

The V and J ends lost 4 bases and 2 bases, in that order; junction bases with no gene match: 11. The CDR3 loop spans 16 amino acids. Germline CDR1 is SGHNT and CDR2 is YYREEE (reference sequence). Study results and limitations: Researchers report that baseline clonality outpaced age-matched healthy donors and tracked circulating CD8+ T-cell counts.

The chain couples TRBV5-4 to TRBJ1-1; 7 bases fit TRBD1. The clonotype was recovered from a human donor with chronic lymphocytic leukemia. Sequenced here: PBMCs, sampled after 24 months of ibrutinib treatment. Written as DNA, the CDR3 is TGTGCCAGCAGCGGGCCCCAGACAGGGTACAACACTGAAGCTTTCTTT. It encodes CASSGPQTGYNTEAFF. Drawing the rest from reference TRBV5-4 and TRBJ1-1, the complete variable domain is ETGVTQSPTHLIKTRGQQVTLRCSSQSGHNTVSWYQQALGQGPQFIFQYYREEENGRGNFPPRFSGLQFPNYSSELNVNALELDDSALYLCASSGPQTGYNTEAFFGQGTRLTVV.